The source of this T cell receptor beta chain is a study of lymphopenia after photon versus proton radiotherapy. Whole-study results and caveats: Only patients who died were analyzed for survival; proton advantage is unproven.

Regarding this clone: Its antigen is unknown.

Measured with immunoSEQ multiplex PCR; TCRdb has only the in-frame clones, and not every one. The sample consists of 45,000 to 65,000 clones, about four fifths of them appearing once. Germline V gives CDR1 MNHEY, CDR2 SVGAGI. J was trimmed by 0 bases and V by 6 bases; bases with no gene match: 5. This CDR3 has 15 residues. The receptor's source is a man aged 45 to 65 with gastric cancer. The sequenced sample was peripheral blood, obtained from a patient treated with photon-based radiotherapy. V gene TRBV6-5 combines with J gene TRBJ1-5; 7 nucleotides agree with TRBD1. The CDR3 sequence: CASSSTGHSNQPQHF. CDR3 in DNA: TGTGCCAGCAGCTCGACAGGGCATAGCAATCAGCCCCAGCATTTT.